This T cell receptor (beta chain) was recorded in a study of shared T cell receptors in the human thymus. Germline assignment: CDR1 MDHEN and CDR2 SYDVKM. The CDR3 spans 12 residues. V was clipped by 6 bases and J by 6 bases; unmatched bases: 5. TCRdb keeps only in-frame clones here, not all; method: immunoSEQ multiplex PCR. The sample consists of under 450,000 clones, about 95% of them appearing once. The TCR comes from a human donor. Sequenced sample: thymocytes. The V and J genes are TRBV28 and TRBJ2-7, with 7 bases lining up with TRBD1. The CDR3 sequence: CASSPRQGEQYF. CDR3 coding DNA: TGTGCCAGCAGCCCCCGACAGGGCGAGCAGTACTTC.